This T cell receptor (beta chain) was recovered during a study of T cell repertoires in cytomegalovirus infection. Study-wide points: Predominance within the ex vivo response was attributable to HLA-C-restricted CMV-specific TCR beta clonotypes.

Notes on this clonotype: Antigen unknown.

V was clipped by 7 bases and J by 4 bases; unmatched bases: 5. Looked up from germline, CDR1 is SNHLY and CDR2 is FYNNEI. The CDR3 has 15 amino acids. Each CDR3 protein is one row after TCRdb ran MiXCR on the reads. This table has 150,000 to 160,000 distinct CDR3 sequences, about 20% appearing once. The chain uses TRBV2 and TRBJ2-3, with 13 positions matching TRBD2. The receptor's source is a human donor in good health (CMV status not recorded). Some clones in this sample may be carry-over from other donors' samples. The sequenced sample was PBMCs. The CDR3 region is CASNKGTSGADTQYF. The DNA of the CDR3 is TGTGCCAGCAATAAGGGGACTAGCGGGGCAGATACGCAGTATTTT.